A single sample is the source of the 9 T cell receptor beta chains below, sequenced in a study of OX40 agonist ivuxolimab in advanced cancers. The method was immunoSEQ multiplex PCR; TCRdb's version includes in-frame clones alone and lacks a portion of them. The sample includes approximately 100,000 clones, roughly 84% of them seen just once. Sequencing used CD4+ or CD8+ T cells sorted from blood, obtained in a trial of the OX40 agonist ivuxolimab. Source of these receptors: an adult with an advanced solid tumor such as melanoma, head and neck, liver or kidney cancer.

This clone came up a few times. The V call is TRBV10-3, the J call TRBJ2-5; D gene ambiguous. Deletions cut 2 bases from V and 2 bases from J, with 6 bases between. The germline gives CDR1 ENHRY, CDR2 SYGVKD. The CDR3 runs 13 residues. Written as DNA, the CDR3 is TGTGCCATCAGTGAGGGAGTTCAAGAGACCCAGTACTTC. Protein sequence: CAISEGVQETQYF.

This clone was seen just once. The chain has TRBV6-6 and TRBJ2-1; TRBD2 agrees at 8 bases. The CDR3 consists of 14 residues. V lost 4 bases to trimming and J lost 12 bases; unmatched junction nucleotides: 11. Per the germline V gene, CDR1 is MNHNY and CDR2 is SVGAGI (reference sequence). The chain's CDR3 is CASSSWDSAGGQFF. The CDR3 region has the DNA TGTGCCAGCAGTTCTTGGGACTCCGCGGGGGGGCAGTTCTTC.

The chain recombines TRBV6-1 with TRBJ2-4; TRBD2 matches at 13 bases. The germline V gene has CDR1 MNHNS and CDR2 SASEGT. The junction had 3 bases not matched to a gene; V was cut back by 5 bases and J by 5 bases. The CDR3 totals 15 residues. The CDR3: CASSPGLAGENIQYF. As DNA, the CDR3 is TGTGCCAGCAGTCCCGGACTAGCGGGGGAAAACATTCAGTACTTC.

V usage is TRBV27 and J usage is TRBJ2-4; D assignment may be TRBD1 or TRBD2 (5 bases each). In germline, CDR1 is MNHEY, CDR2 SMNVEV (reference sequence). Trimming took off 8 bases at V and 4 bases at J, with 9 bases between the two ends. The CDR3 loop spans 12 amino acids. CDR3 coding DNA: TGTGCCAGCTGGGGGTCGAAAAACATTCAGTACTTC. This sequence encodes CASWGSKNIQYF.

The chain uses TRBV13 and TRBJ2-3, with 9 bases identical to TRBD2. Germline CDR1 PRHDT, CDR2 FYEKMQ (reference sequence). There are 16 residues in the CDR3. The ends lost 9 bases at V and 0 bases at J; junction bases unmatched: 10. For the CDR3, the DNA is TGTGCCAGTACCGATATAGCGGGGGCTAGCACAGATACGCAGTATTTT. It yields the protein CASTDIAGASTDTQYF.

This clone has a handful of counts. The rearrangement links TRBV7-2 to TRBJ1-1; weak D call: TRBD1 (5 bases). V was trimmed by 6 bases and J by 8 bases, leaving 10 bases between them. The CDR3 totals 11 residues. Germline V gene data show CDR1 as SGHTA and CDR2 as FQGNSA. The CDR3 bases are TGTGCCAGCAGGGCTGGGACCGAAGCTTTCTTT. Protein sequence: CASRAGTEAFF.

The chain uses TRBV11-1 and TRBJ2-1; TRBD1 agrees at 7 bases. V lost 5 bases and J lost 3; bases outside the gene matches: 4. The CDR3 loop spans 14 amino acids. Germline values: CDR1 SGHAT, CDR2 FQDESV (reference sequence). CDR3 sequence reads: CASSQGQNYNEQFF. The CDR3 nucleotides are TGTGCCAGCAGCCAGGGACAGAACTACAATGAGCAGTTCTTC.

The chain recombines TRBV6-5 with TRBJ2-7, with D hard to call. Trimming shortened V by 0 bases and J by 6 bases, and 15 bases separated the two germline ends. In germline, CDR1 is MNHEY, CDR2 SVGAGI. The CDR3 is made up of 15 amino acids. For the CDR3, the DNA is TGTGCCAGCAGTTACTCAGGGCCCCTTCCCTCCGAGCAGTACTTC. Translating gives CASSYSGPLPSEQYF.

The chain joins TRBV28 to TRBJ2-2, with 9 bases lining up with TRBD2. This CDR3 comprises 16 residues. Germline values: CDR1 MDHEN, CDR2 SYDVKM. The ends lost 7 bases at V and 1 base at J; junction bases unmatched: 7. In DNA, the CDR3 is TGTGCCAGCATTAGCGGGGGCGGTGGGAACACCGGGGAGCTGTTTTTT. As protein: CASISGGGGNTGELFF. The entire variable domain, with the rest obtained from reference TRBV28 and TRBJ2-2, is as follows: DVKVTQSSRYLVKRTGEKVFLECVQDMDHENMFWYRQDPGLGLRLIYFSYDVKMKEKGDIPEGYSVSREKKERFSLILESASTNQTSMYLCASISGGGGNTGELFFGEGSRLTVL.